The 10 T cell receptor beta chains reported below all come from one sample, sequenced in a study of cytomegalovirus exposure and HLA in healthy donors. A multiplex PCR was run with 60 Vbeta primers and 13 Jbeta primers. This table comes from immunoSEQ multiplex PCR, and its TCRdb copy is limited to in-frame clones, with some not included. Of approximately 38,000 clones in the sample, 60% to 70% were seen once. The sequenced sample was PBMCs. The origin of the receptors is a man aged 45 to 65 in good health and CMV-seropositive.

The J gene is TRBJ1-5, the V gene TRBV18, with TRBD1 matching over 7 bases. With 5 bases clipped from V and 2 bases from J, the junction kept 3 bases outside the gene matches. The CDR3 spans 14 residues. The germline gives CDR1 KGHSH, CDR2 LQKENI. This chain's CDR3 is CASSKGAGNQPQHF. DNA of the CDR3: TGTGCCAGCTCAAAGGGGGCTGGCAATCAGCCCCAGCATTTT.

CDR3 sequence (DNA): TGTGCCAGCTCACCAAGGGACAGGAACACTGAAGCTTTCTTT. Its translation is CASSPRDRNTEAFF. This chain connects TRBV18 to TRBJ1-1; 7 bases match TRBD1. Germline assignment: CDR1 KGHSH and CDR2 LQKENI. The V and J ends lost 2 bases and 1 base, in that order; junction bases with no gene match: 1. The CDR3 has 14 amino acids.

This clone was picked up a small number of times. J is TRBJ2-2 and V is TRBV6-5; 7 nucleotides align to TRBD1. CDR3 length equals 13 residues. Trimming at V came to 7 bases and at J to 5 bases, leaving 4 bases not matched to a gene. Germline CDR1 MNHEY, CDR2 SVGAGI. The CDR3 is CASINRGTGELFF. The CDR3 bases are TGTGCCAGCATTAACAGGGGAACCGGGGAGCTGTTTTTT.

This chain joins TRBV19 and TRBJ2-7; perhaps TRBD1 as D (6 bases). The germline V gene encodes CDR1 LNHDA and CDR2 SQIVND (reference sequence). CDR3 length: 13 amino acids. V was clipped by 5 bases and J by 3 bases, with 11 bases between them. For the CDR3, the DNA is TGTGCCAGTAGTCCGGGGACACTCTACGAGCAGTACTTC. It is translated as CASSPGTLYEQYF.

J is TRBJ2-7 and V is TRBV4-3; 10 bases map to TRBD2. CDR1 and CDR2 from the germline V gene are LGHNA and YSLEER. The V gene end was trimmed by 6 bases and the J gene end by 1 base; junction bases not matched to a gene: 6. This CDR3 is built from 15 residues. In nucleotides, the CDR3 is TGCGCCAGCAGGTACCTAGCGGGGGTTTCCTACGAGCAGTACTTC. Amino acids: CASRYLAGVSYEQYF.

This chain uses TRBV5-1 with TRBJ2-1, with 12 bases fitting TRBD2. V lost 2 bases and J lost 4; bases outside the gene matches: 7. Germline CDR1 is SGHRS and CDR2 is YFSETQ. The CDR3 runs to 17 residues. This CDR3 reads CASSLVASGGAYNEQFF. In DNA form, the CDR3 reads TGCGCCAGCAGCTTAGTGGCTAGCGGGGGGGCTTACAATGAGCAGTTCTTC.

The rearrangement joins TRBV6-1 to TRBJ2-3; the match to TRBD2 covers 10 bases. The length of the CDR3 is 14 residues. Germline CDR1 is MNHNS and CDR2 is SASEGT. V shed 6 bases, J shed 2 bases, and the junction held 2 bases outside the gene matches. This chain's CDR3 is CASRTSGNTDTQYF. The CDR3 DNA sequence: TGTGCCAGCAGAACTAGCGGGAACACAGATACGCAGTATTTT.

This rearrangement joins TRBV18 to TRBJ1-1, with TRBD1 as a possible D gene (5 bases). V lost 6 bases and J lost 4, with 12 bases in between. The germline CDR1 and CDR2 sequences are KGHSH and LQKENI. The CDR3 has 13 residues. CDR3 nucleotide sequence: TGTGCCAGCTCTCCGACAGTAGGCACTGAAGCTTTCTTT. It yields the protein CASSPTVGTEAFF.

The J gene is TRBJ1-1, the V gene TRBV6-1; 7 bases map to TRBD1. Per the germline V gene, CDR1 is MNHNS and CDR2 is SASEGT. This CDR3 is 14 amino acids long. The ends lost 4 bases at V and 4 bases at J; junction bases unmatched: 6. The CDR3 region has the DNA TGTGCCAGCAGTGGAAACACAGGGGCCACTGAAGCTTTCTTT. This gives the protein CASSGNTGATEAFF.

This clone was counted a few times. CDR3: CASSLEGGTEAFF. The CDR3 nucleotides read TGTGCCAGCAGCTTAGAAGGGGGAACTGAAGCTTTCTTT. J is TRBJ1-1 and V is TRBV11-3, with D possibly matching TRBD1 (6 bases). Germline lookup yields CDR1 SGHNT and CDR2 YENEEA. This CDR3 is built from 13 residues. Trimming shortened V by 0 bases and J by 5 bases, and 7 bases separated the two germline ends. The variable domain in full, with the rest retrieved from reference TRBV11-3 and TRBJ1-1, is EAGVVQSPRYKIIEKKQPVAFWCNPISGHNTLYWYLQNLGQGPELLIRYENEEAVDDSQLPKDRFSAERLKGVDSTLKIQPAELGDSAVYLCASSLEGGTEAFFGQGTRLTVV.